This TCR beta chain was found in a study of blood T cell repertoires in COVID-19. Study overall: Sources were T cells, B-cell-depleted T cells, or PBMCs; the material itself was cDNA or gDNA.

Authors' methods: Reference gene primer amplification gave nucleated cell count estimates. Clones were sequenced by immunoSEQ multiplex PCR, and TCRdb holds only the in-frame ones, with some missing. D and trimming were read from the DNA, whereas the V and J calls and clone size are those reported in that table. The data hold about 310,000 clones, with 85% to 90% observed a single time. Trimming removed 5 bases at V and 7 bases at J, with 10 bases between. This CDR3 has 12 residues. Germline CDR1 LNHNV, CDR2 YYDKDF (reference sequence). This TCR derives from a man aged 65 to 85 with acute or convalescent COVID-19. The rearrangement joins TRBV15 to TRBJ2-3, with no clear D. The sample comprised peripheral blood. As DNA, the CDR3 is TGTGCCACCAGCCAACATGATTATACGCAGTATTTT. It specifies CATSQHDYTQYF.